Reported below is one TCR beta chain. There are 13 residues in the CDR3. Germline-derived CDR1 and CDR2 are SNHLY and FYNNEI. Trimming took 3 bases from V and 5 from J, leaving 10 bases between them. The data are from a study of blood T cell repertoires in COVID-19. Across the whole study: Sources were T cells, B-cell-depleted T cells, or PBMCs; the material itself was cDNA or gDNA.

Data came from immunoSEQ multiplex PCR; TCRdb stores just in-frame clones and leaves some out. In the table there are 200,000 to 300,000 clones, about 86% of which are singletons. The receptor was isolated from a woman in her twenties or thirties who had recovered from COVID-19. Sequencing input: peripheral blood. V and J are TRBV2 and TRBJ2-5; unclear D gene. This chain's CDR3 is CASSEYRMETQYF. The CDR3 nucleotides are TGTGCCAGCAGTGAGTACAGAATGGAGACCCAGTACTTC.